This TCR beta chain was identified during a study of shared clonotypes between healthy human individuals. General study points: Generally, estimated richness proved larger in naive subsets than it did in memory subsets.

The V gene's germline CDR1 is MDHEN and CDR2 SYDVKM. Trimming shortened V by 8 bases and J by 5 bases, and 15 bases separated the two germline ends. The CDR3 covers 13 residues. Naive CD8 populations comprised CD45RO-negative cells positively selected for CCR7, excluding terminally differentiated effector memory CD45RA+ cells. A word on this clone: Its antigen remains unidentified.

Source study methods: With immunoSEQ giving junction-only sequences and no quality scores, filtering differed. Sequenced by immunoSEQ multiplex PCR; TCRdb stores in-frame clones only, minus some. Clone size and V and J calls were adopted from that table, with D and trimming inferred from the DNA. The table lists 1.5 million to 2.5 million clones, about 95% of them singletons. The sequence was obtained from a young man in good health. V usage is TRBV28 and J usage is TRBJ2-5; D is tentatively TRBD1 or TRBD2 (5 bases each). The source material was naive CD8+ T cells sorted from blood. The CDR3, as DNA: TGTGCCAGCCAACTAGGTGGGGGTGAGACCCAGTACTTC. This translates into CASQLGGGETQYF.